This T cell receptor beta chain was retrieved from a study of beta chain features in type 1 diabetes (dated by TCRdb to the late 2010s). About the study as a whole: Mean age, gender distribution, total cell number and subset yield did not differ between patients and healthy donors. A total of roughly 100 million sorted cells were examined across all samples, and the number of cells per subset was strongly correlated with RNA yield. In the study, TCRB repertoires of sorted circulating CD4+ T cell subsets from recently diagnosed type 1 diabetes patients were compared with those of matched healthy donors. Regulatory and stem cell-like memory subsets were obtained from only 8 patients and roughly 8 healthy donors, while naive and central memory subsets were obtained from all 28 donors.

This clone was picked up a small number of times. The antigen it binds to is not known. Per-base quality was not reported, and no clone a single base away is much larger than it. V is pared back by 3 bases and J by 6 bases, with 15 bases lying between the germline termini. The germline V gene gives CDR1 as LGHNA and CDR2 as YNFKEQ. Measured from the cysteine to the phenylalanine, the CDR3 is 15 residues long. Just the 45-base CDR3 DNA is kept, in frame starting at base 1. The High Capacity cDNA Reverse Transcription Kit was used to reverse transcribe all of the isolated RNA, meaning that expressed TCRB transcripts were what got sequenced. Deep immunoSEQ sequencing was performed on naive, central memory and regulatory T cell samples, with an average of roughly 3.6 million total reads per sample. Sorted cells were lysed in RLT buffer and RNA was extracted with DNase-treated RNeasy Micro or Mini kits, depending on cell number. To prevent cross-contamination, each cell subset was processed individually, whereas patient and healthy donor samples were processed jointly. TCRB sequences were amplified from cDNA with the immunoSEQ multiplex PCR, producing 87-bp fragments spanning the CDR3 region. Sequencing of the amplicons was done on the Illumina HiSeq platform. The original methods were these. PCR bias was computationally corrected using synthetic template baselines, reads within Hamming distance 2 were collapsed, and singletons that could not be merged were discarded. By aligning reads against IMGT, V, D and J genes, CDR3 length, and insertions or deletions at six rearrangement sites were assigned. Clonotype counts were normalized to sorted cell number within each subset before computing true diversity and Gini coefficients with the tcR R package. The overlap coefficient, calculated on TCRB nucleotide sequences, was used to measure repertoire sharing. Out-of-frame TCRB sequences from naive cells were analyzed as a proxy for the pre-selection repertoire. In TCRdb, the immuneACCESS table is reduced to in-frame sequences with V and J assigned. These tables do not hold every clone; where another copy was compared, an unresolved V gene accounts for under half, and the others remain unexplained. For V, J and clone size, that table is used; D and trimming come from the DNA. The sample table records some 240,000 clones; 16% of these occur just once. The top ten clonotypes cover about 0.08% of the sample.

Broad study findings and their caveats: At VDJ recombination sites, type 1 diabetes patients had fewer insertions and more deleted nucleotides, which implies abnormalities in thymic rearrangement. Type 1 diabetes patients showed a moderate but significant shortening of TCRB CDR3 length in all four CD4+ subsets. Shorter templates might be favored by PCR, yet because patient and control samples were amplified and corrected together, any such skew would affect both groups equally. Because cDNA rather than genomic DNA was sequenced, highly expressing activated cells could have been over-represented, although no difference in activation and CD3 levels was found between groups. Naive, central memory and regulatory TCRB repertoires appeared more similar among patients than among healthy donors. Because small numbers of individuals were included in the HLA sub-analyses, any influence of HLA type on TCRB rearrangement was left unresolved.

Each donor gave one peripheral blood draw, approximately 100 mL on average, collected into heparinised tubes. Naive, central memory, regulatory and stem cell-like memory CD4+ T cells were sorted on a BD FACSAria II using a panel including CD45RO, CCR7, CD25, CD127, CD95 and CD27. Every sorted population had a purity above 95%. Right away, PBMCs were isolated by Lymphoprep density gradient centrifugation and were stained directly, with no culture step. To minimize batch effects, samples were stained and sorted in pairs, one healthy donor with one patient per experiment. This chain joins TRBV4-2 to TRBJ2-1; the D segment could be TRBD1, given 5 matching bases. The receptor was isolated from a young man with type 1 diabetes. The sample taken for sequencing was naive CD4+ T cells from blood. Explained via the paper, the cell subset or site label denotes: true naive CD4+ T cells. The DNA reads TGTGCCAGCAGCCATGGACACCTGGGGTCCAATGAGCAGTTCTTC. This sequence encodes CASSHGHLGSNEQFF.